This T cell receptor beta chain emerged from a study of human T cells and chemical hapten exposure. Unfractionated whole blood yielded the extracted total RNA. TCRdb fed the 5' RACE reads into MiXCR, producing one record per CDR3 protein. Among around 100,000 distinct CDR3 sequences listed, approximately 19% were seen once. The clonotype originates from a human donor in good health.

DNA of the CDR3: TGTGCCAGCAGTACTCTACGGGGATACAATGAGCAGTTCTTC. This sequence encodes CASSTLRGYNEQFF. The chain is built from TRBV28 and TRBJ2-1; tentatively, D is TRBD2 (5 bases). Germline loops: CDR1 MDHEN, CDR2 SYDVKM. Trimming took off 5 bases at V and 4 bases at J, with 12 bases between the two ends. This CDR3 region has 14 residues.